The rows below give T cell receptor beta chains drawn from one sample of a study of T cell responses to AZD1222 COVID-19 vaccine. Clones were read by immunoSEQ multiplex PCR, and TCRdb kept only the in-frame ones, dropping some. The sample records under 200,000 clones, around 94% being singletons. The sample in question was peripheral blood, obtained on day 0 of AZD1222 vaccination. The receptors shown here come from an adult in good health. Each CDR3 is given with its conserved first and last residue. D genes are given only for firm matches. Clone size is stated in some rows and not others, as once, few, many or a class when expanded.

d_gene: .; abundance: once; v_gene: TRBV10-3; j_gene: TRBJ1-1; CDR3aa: CAIAREENTEAFF; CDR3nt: TGTGCCATCGCCAGGGAGGAGAACACTGAAGCTTTCTTT
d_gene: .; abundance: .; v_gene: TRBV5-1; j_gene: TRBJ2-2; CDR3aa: CASSLAGSPGELFF; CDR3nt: TGCGCCAGCAGCTTGGCGGGTAGCCCCGGGGAGCTGTTTTTT
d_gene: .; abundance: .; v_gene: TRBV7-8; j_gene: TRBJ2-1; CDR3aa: CASSPNVNRQVGDEQFF; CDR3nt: TGTGCCAGCAGCCCCAACGTTAATCGACAGGTTGGGGATGAGCAGTTCTTC
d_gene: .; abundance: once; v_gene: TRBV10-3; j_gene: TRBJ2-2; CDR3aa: CAISGSDLNTGELFF; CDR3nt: TGTGCCATCAGTGGCTCGGACTTGAACACCGGGGAGCTGTTTTTT
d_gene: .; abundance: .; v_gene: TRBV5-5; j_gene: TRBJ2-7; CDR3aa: CASSLIWGKGYEQYF; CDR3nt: TGTGCCAGCAGCTTGATTTGGGGGAAGGGTTACGAGCAGTACTTC
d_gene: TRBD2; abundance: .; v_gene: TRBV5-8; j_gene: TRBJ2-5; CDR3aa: CASSLEGSSGTHPGLPYF; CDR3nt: TGTGCCAGCAGCTTGGAGGGAAGTAGCGGGACACATCCCGGGCTTCCGTACTTC
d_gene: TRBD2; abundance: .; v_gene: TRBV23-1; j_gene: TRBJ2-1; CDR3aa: CASSPGLFPSGRAHNEQFF; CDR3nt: TGCGCCAGCAGTCCCGGTCTGTTCCCTAGCGGGAGGGCGCACAATGAGCAGTTCTTC
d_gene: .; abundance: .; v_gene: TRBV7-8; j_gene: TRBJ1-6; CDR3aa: CASSRAQTASDSPLHF; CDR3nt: TGTGCCAGCAGCCGAGCCCAAACAGCGAGTGATTCACCCCTCCACTTT
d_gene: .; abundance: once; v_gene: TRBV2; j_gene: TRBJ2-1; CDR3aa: CASSLPGYNEQFF; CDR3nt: TGTGCCAGCAGTTTGCCAGGTTACAATGAGCAGTTCTTC
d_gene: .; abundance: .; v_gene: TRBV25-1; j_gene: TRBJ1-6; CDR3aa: CASSEFFVTGRDNSPLHF; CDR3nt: TGTGCCAGCAGTGAATTTTTTGTTACAGGTAGAGATAATTCACCCCTCCACTTT
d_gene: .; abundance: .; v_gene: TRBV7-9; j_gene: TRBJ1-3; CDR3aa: CASSSPDGGPGNTIYF; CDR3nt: TGTGCCAGCAGCTCACCGGACGGGGGCCCTGGAAACACCATATATTTT
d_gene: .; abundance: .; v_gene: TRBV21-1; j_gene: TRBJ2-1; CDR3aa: CASSKAQAGGAYNEQFF; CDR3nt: TGTGCCAGCAGCAAAGCCCAAGCGGGAGGTGCCTACAATGAGCAGTTCTTC
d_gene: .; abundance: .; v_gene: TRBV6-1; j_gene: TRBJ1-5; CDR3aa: CASSEGAGAQPQHF; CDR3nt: TGTGCCAGCAGTGAAGGGGCAGGGGCTCAGCCCCAGCATTTT
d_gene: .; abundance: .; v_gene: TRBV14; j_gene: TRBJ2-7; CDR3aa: CASSQAYEQYF; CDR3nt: TGTGCCAGCAGCCAAGCCTACGAGCAGTACTTC
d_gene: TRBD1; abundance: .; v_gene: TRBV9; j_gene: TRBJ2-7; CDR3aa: CASSRPGTDLYF; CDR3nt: TGTGCCAGCTCCCGGCCGGGGACAGACTTGTACTTC
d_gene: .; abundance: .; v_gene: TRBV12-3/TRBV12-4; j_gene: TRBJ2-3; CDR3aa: CASLTGSTDTQYF; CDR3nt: TGTGCCAGCCTAACAGGGTCCACAGATACGCAGTATTTT
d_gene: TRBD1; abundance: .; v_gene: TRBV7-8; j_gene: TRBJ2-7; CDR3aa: CASSLAGTGTYEQYF; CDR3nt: TGTGCCAGCAGCTTAGCCGGGACAGGCACCTACGAGCAGTACTTC
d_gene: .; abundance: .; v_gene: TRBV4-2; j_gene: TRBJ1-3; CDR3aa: CASSQLGQGGNTIYF; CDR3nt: TGTGCCAGCAGCCAATTAGGTCAGGGAGGAAACACCATATATTTT
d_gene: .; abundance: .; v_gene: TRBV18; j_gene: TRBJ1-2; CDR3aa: CASSSTESGYTF; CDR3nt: TGTGCCAGCTCATCGACGGAGTCCGGCTACACCTTC
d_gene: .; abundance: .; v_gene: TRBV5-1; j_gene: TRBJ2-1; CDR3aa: CASRSGGSSYNEQFF; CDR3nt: TGCGCCAGCAGGAGCGGAGGGAGCTCCTACAATGAGCAGTTCTTC
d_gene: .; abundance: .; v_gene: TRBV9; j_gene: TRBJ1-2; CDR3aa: CASARDTSNYGYTF; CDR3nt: TGTGCCAGCGCCCGGGACACTTCTAACTATGGCTACACCTTC
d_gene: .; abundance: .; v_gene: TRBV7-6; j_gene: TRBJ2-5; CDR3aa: CASSFGSLINQETQYF; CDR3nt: TGTGCCAGCAGCTTCGGTAGCCTAATCAATCAAGAGACCCAGTACTTC
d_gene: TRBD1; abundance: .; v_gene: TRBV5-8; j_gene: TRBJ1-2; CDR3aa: CASSLLTSGTVTNYGYTF; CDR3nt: TGTGCCAGCAGCTTGTTGACCTCCGGGACAGTGACTAACTATGGCTACACCTTC
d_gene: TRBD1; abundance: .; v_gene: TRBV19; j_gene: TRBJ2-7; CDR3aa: CASSSDRGVYEQYF; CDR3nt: TGTGCCAGTAGTTCGGACAGGGGGGTCTACGAGCAGTACTTC
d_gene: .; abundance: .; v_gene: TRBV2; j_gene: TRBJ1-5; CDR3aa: CASNPPGNSNQPQHF; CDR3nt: TGTGCCAGCAATCCTCCAGGGAATAGCAATCAGCCCCAGCATTTT
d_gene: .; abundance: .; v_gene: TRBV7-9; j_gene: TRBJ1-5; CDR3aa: CASSPAGEENQPQHF; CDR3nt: TGTGCCAGCAGCCCAGCGGGGGAGGAGAATCAGCCCCAGCATTTT
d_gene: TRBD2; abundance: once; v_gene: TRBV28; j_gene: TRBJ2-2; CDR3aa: CASRLLAGVQDTGELFF; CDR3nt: TGTGCCAGCAGGCTACTAGCGGGAGTCCAGGACACCGGGGAGCTGTTTTTT
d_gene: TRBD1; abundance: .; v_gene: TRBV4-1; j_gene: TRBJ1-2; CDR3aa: CASSQDNNRGGGYTF; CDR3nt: TGCGCCAGCAGCCAAGACAATAACAGGGGAGGCGGCTACACCTTC
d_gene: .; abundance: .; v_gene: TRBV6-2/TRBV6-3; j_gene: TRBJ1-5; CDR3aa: CASSENSPNQPQHF; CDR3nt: TGTGCCAGCAGTGAGAATTCCCCCAATCAGCCCCAGCATTTT